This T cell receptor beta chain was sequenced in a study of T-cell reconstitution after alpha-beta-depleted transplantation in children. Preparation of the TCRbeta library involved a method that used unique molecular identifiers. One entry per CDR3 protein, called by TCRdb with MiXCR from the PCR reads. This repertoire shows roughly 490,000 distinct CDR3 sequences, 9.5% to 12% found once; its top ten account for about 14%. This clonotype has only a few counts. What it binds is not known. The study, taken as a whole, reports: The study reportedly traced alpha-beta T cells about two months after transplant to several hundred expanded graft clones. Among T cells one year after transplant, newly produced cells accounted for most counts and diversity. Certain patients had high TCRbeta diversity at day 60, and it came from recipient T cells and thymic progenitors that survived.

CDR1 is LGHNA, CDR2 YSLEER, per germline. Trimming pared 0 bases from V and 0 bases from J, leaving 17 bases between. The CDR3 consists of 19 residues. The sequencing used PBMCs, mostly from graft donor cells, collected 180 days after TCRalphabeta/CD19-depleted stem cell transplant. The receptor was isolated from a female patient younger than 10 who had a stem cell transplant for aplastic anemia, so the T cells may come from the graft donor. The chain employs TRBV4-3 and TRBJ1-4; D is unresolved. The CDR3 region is CASSQEAVRVGATNEKLFF. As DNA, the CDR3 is TGCGCCAGCAGCCAAGAGGCAGTACGCGTGGGAGCAACTAATGAAAAACTGTTTTTT.